This T cell receptor (beta chain) was found in a study of blood T cell repertoires in COVID-19. Study-wide context: Acute-phase and convalescent COVID-19 samples originated in the United States, Italy and Spain. PBMCs, B-cell-depleted T cells, or T cells were the source of the cDNA or gDNA that made up the material.

In the original analysis: Scientists estimated how many nucleated cells there were by amplifying reference gene primers. The repertoire was sequenced with immunoSEQ multiplex PCR; TCRdb's copy has only in-frame clones and lacks some. From that table come the V and J calls and clone size; the DNA was used to work out D and trimming. The repertoire holds approximately 50,000 clones, about 90% seen once, with more than 5.5% in the top ten. Sequencing used peripheral blood. This TCR was sampled from a man aged 50 to 59 with active COVID-19.

The CDR3 sequence is CASTLKRGGLTDTQYF. The DNA of the CDR3 is TGTGCCAGCACCTTAAAAAGGGGGGGACTCACAGATACGCAGTATTTT. The gene calls are TRBV5-4 and TRBJ2-3; possibly TRBD2 for D (7 bases). The CDR3 has 16 amino acids. The V gene lost 6 bases and the J gene lost 2 bases, with 19 bases spanning the gap. Germline assignment: CDR1 SGHNT and CDR2 YYREEE (reference sequence).